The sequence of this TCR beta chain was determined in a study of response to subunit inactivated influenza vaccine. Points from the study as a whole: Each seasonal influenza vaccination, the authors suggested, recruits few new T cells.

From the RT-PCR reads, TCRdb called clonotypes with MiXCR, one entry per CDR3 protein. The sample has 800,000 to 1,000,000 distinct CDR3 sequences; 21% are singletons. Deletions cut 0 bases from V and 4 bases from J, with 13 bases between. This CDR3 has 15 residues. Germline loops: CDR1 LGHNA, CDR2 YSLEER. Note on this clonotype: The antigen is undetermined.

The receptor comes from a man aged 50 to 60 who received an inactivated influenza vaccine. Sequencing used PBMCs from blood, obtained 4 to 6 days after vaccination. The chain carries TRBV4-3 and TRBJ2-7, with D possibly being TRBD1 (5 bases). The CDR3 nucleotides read TGCGCCAGCAGCCAAGATGAAGGGGTGTGGTACGAGCAGTACTTC. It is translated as CASSQDEGVWYEQYF.